The present T cell receptor (beta chain) was sequenced within a study of CD8 T cells in Susac syndrome. Random hexamers were used to reverse transcribe about 0.45 to 1 ug of RNA. Using its own MiXCR run on the immunoSEQ multiplex PCR reads, TCRdb lists one record per CDR3 protein. The sample comprises under 200,000 distinct CDR3 sequences, 85% to 95% of which are singletons, and roughly 0.16% rests with the top ten. The CDR3 consists of 15 residues. CDR1 is LGHDT, CDR2 YNNKEL, per germline (reference sequence). The V gene lost 1 base and the J gene lost 4 bases, with 11 bases spanning the gap. The authors negatively isolated CD8+ and CD4+ T cells and FACS-enriched TEMRA cells. This clonotype appeared once.

This receptor was taken from a human donor with multiple sclerosis. The sequenced material came from CD8+ T cells from PBMCs. The V gene is TRBV3-1, the J gene TRBJ2-1; D is uncertain. The CDR3 nucleotides are TGTGCCAGCAGCCAAGTGTCTGACTCATACAATGAGCAGTTCTTC. This translates into CASSQVSDSYNEQFF.